The T cell receptor beta chain described here comes from a study of T cell clonality in common variable immunodeficiency. This clone was found many times. Antigen: not known. With the read ending 3 residues before the CDR3 end, the germline J gene is used to fill in that end. The study's findings and limits: The cause of increased CVID clonality remains unclear without subpopulation sequencing. Shared TCRbeta clones were fewer between CVID subjects than controls.

CDR3 length: 14 residues. The V gene's germline CDR1 is LNHDA and CDR2 SQIVND (reference sequence). Sequencing was performed with immunoSEQ multiplex PCR; in TCRdb, only in-frame clones are kept and a portion is missing. There are roughly 40,000 clones in the sample, none observed a single time. Heparinized whole blood, 5 to 8 ml, came from each donor. This receptor was taken from a person between 18 and 75 years old in good health. Material: peripheral blood mononuclear cells. J is TRBJ1-2 and V is TRBV19, with D possibly TRBD1 on 6 matching bases. The CDR3 DNA, read in part, is TGTGCCAGTAGTATTGGTGAGGGGGTTCACGGC. This sequence encodes CASSIGEGVHG. The entire CDR3 sequence reads CASSIGEGVHGYTF.